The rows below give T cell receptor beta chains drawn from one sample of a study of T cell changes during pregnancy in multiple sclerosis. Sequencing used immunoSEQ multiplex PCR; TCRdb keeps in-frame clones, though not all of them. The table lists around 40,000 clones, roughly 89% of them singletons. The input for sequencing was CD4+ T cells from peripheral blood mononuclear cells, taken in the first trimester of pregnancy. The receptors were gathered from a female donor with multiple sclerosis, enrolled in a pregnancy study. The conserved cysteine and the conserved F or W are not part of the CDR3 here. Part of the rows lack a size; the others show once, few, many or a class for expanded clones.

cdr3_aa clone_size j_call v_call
ASSLDRVEKQY NA TRBJ2-7 TRBV11-3
ASSPTSGSPYEQY NA TRBJ2-7 TRBV9
ASSRGQNPDTQY NA TRBJ2-3 TRBV2
ASSRSGPAYEQY NA TRBJ2-7 TRBV6-5
ASSPVAGASYNEQF once TRBJ2-1 TRBV14
ASSEWPGGGEQY NA TRBJ2-7 TRBV10-1
ATSRGGLGEKLF once TRBJ1-4 TRBV15
ASSKMRGENTEAF NA TRBJ1-1 TRBV19
ASSLRDTSEQF NA TRBJ2-1 TRBV11-3
ASSLAGADTQY NA TRBJ2-3 TRBV7-2
ANSDSDRGDSYEQY NA TRBJ2-7 TRBV10-1
ASSDLQGLFGQY NA TRBJ2-7 TRBV2
AWSVRRSGEEKLF NA TRBJ1-4 TRBV30
ASSQGDVETQY once TRBJ2-5 TRBV19
ASSSRTGSYEQY NA TRBJ2-7 TRBV9
AWSATTGGRGYT NA TRBJ1-2 TRBV30
ASSESGKGFSTDTQY NA TRBJ2-3 TRBV25-1
ASSLGQSYNEQF NA TRBJ2-1 TRBV5-1
ASSDDRFFNQPQH medium-sized TRBJ1-5 TRBV6-6
ASSQGLAGGLDEQY NA TRBJ2-7 TRBV11-2
ASSIVTDSNQPQH few TRBJ1-5 TRBV19
ASSQGTELYNSPLH NA TRBJ1-6 TRBV6-6
ASSGTGGRYGYT NA TRBJ1-2 TRBV5-1
SVEGTGAMTEAF NA TRBJ1-1 TRBV29-1
STPGGAGTEAF NA TRBJ1-1 TRBV29-1
ASSTPGGNTGELF NA TRBJ2-2 TRBV7-9
ASSVDGTTYNEQF NA TRBJ2-1 TRBV9
ASSIDRTYYEQY NA TRBJ2-7 TRBV19
ASSSPLEAQY NA TRBJ2-5 TRBV7-9
ASSPREANTGELF NA TRBJ2-2 TRBV18
ASSTGGLQPQH NA TRBJ1-5 TRBV2
ASSLQSLSGNTIY NA TRBJ1-3 TRBV5-1